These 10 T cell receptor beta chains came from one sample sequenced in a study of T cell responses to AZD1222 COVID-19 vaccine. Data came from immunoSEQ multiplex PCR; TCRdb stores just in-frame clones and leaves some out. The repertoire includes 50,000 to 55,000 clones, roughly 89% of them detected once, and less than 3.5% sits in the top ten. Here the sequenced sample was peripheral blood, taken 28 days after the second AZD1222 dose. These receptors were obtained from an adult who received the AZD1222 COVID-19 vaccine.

The CDR3 coding sequence is TGTGCCAGCAGTGAAGAAAGGGGGGCCAAAAACATTCAGTACTTC. As protein: CASSEERGAKNIQYF. The chain links TRBV28 to TRBJ2-4, with D possibly TRBD1 on 6 matching bases. This CDR3 contains 15 residues. CDR1 MDHEN and CDR2 SYDVKM come from the germline V gene. The V and J ends lost 5 bases and 1 base respectively, with 12 bases between them.

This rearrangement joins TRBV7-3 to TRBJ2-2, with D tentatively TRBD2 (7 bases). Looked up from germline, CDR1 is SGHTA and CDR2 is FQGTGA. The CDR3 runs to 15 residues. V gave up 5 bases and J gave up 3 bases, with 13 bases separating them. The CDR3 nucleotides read TGTGCCAGCAGCCCCTCCGGGGGGCACACCGGGGAGCTGTTTTTT. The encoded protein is CASSPSGGHTGELFF.

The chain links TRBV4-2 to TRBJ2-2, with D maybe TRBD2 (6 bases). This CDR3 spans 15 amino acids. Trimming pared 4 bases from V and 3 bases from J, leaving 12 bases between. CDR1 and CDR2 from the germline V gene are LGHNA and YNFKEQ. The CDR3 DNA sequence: TGTGCCAGCAGCCGTCGGGAGCGGGACACCGGGGAGCTGTTTTTT. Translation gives CASSRRERDTGELFF.

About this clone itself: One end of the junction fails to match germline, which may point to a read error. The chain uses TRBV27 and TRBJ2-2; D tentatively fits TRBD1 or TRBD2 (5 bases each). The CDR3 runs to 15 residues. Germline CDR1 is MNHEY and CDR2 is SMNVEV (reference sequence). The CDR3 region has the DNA TGTGCCAGCAGTTCGTCCACGGACATAACCGGGGAGCTGCTTTTT. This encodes CASSSSTDITGELLF.

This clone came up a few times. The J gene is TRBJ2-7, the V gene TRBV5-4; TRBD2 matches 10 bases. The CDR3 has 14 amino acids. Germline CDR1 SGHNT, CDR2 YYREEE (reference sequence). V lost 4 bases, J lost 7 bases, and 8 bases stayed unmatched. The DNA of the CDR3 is TGTGCCAGCAGCCCCGGGACTAGCGTAGTAGAGCAGTACTTC. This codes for CASSPGTSVVEQYF.

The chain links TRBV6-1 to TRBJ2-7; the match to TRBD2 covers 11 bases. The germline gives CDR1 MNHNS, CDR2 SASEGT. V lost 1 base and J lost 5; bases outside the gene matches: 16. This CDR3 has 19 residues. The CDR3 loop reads CASSEEGTSGINPPDEQYF. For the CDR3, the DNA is TGTGCCAGCAGTGAAGAAGGGACTAGCGGCATAAACCCCCCCGACGAGCAGTACTTC.

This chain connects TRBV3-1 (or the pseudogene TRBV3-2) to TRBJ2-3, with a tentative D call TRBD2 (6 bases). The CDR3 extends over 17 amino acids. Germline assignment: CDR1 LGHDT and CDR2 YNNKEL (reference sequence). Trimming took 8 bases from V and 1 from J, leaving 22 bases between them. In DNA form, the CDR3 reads TGTGCCAGCGAAGGGCGGGGCTATTCGAGGGGCACAGATACGCAGTATTTT. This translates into CASEGRGYSRGTDTQYF.

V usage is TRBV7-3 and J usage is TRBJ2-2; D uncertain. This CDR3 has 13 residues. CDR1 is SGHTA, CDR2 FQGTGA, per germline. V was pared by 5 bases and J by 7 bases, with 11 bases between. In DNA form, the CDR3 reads TGTGCCAGCAGCCGCGACCCCGGCGGGGAGCTGTTTTTT. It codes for CASSRDPGGELFF.

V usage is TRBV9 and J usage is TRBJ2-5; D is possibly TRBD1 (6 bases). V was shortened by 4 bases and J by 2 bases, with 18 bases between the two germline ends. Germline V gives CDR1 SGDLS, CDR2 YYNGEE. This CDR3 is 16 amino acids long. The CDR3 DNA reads TGTGCCAGCAGCCCCTACGGGACAAGGGCACAAGAGACCCAGTACTTC. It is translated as CASSPYGTRAQETQYF.

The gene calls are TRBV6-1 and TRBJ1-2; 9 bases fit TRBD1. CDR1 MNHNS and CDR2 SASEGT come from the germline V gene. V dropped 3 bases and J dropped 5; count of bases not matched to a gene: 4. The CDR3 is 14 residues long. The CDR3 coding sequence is TGTGCCAGCAGTGAGGACAGGGGAAAATATGGCTACACCTTC. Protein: CASSEDRGKYGYTF.